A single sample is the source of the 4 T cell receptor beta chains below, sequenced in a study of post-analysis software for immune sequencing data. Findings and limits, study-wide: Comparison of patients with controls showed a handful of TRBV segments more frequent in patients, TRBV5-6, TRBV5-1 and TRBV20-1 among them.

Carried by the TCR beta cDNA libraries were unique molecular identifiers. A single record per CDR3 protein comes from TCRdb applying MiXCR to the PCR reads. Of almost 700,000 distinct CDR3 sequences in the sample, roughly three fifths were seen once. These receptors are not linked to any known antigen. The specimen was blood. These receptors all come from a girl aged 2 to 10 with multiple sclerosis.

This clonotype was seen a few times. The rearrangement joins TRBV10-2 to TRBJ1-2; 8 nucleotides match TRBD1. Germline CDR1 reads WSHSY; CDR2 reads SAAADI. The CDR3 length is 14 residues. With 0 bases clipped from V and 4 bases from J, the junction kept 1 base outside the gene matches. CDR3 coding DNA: TGCGCCAGCAGTGAGTCCCAGGGGGCCTATGGCTACACCTTC. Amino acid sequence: CASSESQGAYGYTF.

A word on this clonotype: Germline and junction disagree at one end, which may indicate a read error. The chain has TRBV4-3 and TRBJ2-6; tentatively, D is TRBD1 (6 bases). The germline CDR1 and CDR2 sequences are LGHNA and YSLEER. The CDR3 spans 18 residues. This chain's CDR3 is CASSQEPGAFSGTNVLTF. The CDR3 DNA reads TGCGCCAGCAGCCAAGAGCCAGGGGCCTTCTCTGGGACCAACGTCCTGACTTTC.

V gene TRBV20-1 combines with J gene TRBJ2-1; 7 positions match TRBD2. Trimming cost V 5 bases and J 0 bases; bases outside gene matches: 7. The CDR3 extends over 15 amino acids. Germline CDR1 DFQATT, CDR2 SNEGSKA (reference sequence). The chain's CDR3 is CSAGAGTHSYNEQFF. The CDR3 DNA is TGCAGTGCTGGAGCGGGGACCCACTCCTACAATGAGCAGTTCTTC.

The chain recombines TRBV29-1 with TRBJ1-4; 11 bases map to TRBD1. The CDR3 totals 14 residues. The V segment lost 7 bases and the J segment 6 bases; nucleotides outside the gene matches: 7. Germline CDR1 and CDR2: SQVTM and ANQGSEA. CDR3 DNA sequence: TGCAGCGCCTCGGACAGGGGGCGATATGAAAAACTGTTTTTT. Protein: CSASDRGRYEKLFF.